The 27 T cell receptor beta chains presented below share a single source sample, sequenced in a study of blood T cells in healthy people across ages. The use of a sample-barcoded 5' primer and a J-beta primer mix characterized a second PCR of roughly 7 to 11 cycles. TCRdb re-called the 5' RACE reads through MiXCR, storing one row per CDR3 protein. The repertoire holds 780,000 or so distinct CDR3 sequences, with roughly 50% as singletons. The sequenced material came from blood. These receptors were collected from a man older than 75 in good health.

The CDR3 region is CSVVTSIGQFF. CDR3 nucleotide sequence: TGCAGCGTGGTAACGTCGATTGGGCAGTTCTTC. This sequence joins TRBV29-1 and TRBJ2-1; D not resolved. Germline loops: CDR1 SQVTM, CDR2 ANQGSEA. The CDR3 sequence is 11 residues long. Trimming stripped 6 bases from V and 12 bases from J, with 15 bases between.

This clonotype was detected only a few times. CDR3 residues: CASTDGGGYTF. Here the CDR3 DNA reads TGCGCCAGCACCGACGGTGGGGGCTACACCTTC. The chain links TRBV10-2 to TRBJ1-2; D unclear. The germline V gene encodes CDR1 WSHSY and CDR2 SAAADI. The CDR3 is made up of 11 amino acids. V lost 7 bases and J lost 8, with 11 bases in between.

The table lists this clonotype with a few counts. This chain links TRBV7-9 with TRBJ2-7; 7 bases match TRBD2. The CDR3 runs 12 residues. CDR1 is SEHNR, CDR2 FQNEAQ, per germline (reference sequence). Trimming removed 5 bases from V and 6 bases from J; junction bases left unmatched: 4. In DNA, the CDR3 is TGTGCCAGCAGCCTGACTAGCCGCGAGCAGTACTTC. As protein: CASSLTSREQYF. The full variable domain, in which reference TRBV7-9 and TRBJ2-7 provide the parts outside the CDR3, is DTGVSQNPRHKITKRGQNVTFRCDPISEHNRLYWYRQTLGQGPEFLTYFQNEAQLEKSRLLSDRFSAERPKGSFSTLEIQRTEQGDSAMYLCASSLTSREQYFGPGTRLTVT.

V and J are TRBV6-1 and TRBJ2-3; 9 bases map to TRBD1. CDR1 is MNHNS and CDR2 is SASEGT in the germline V gene. V shed 10 bases and J 9 bases; nucleotides not matched to a gene: 5. CDR3 length: 11 residues. The CDR3 here is CATGTGQTQYF. The CDR3 nucleotides are TGTGCCACCGGGACAGGGCAGACGCAGTATTTT.

The chain combines TRBV20-1 with TRBJ2-7; TRBD2 matches 8 bases. The trim removed 1 base at V and 5 bases at J, leaving 7 bases unmatched. The germline V gene has CDR1 DFQATT and CDR2 SNEGSKA (reference sequence). This CDR3 is 14 amino acids long. In DNA, the CDR3 is TGCAGTGCTAGAGTTCCAGCGGGAGTCGACGAGCAGTACTTC. This encodes CSARVPAGVDEQYF.

The chain has TRBV11-2 and TRBJ2-4, with D perhaps matching TRBD1 (5 bases). Trimming removed 5 bases at V and 5 bases at J, with 28 bases between. CDR1 and CDR2 (germline): SGHAT, FQNNGV. The CDR3 has 19 residues. This CDR3 reads CASSPLTGRRLSQENIQYF. CDR3 sequence (DNA): TGTGCCAGCAGCCCCCTAACAGGCCGTCGACTTAGCCAAGAAAACATTCAGTACTTC. Full variable domain (rest looked up from reference TRBV11-2 and TRBJ2-4): EAGVAQSPRYKIIEKRQSVAFWCNPISGHATLYWYQQILGQGPKLLIQFQNNGVVDDSQLPKDRFSAERLKGVDSTLKIQPAKLEDSAVYLCASSPLTGRRLSQENIQYFGAGTRLSVL.

This sequence joins TRBV7-9 and TRBJ2-1; perhaps TRBD2 as D (7 bases). Trimming shortened V by 4 bases and J by 12 bases, and 22 bases separated the two germline ends. Per germline, CDR1 SEHNR and CDR2 FQNEAQ (reference sequence). The CDR3 is 15 amino acids. CDR3 residues: CASSWGGLEGGRQFF. The CDR3 DNA reads as TGTGCCAGCAGCTGGGGGGGGCTCGAGGGAGGCCGGCAGTTCTTC.

This rearrangement joins TRBV5-1 to TRBJ2-7, with D perhaps assigned TRBD1 or TRBD2 (5 bases each). V lost 0 bases, J lost 6 bases, and 16 bases lay in between. CDR3 size: 15 residues. Germline lookup yields CDR1 SGHRS and CDR2 YFSETQ. CDR3 loop: CASSLGGTDACEQYF. As DNA, the CDR3 is TGCGCCAGCAGCTTGGGAGGGACGGATGCCTGCGAGCAGTACTTC.

CDR3 in amino acids: CSAPIPSGRDEQYF. The CDR3 DNA is TGCAGTGCCCCGATTCCTAGCGGGAGGGACGAGCAGTACTTC. This chain uses TRBV20-1 with TRBJ2-4, with 12 bases fitting TRBD2. The assigned J gene may be wrong: the sequence end matches TRBJ2-7 better. The CDR3 totals 14 residues. Germline V gene data show CDR1 as DFQATT and CDR2 as SNEGSKA (reference sequence).

With regard to this clonotype: The junction shows a germline mismatch at one end, possibly a read error. The CDR3 region is CTSSQLAGGYEQYF. The CDR3 nucleotides read TGTACCAGCAGTCAACTAGCGGGAGGCTACGAGCAGTACTTC. J is TRBJ2-7 and V is TRBV6-6; 12 nucleotides line up with TRBD2. The germline CDR1 and CDR2 sequences are MNHNY and SVGAGI (reference sequence). The CDR3 totals 14 residues.

V gene TRBV5-1 combines with J gene TRBJ2-3, with D hard to call. V gave up 3 bases and J gave up 4 bases, with 12 bases separating them. Germline V gene sequence: CDR1 SGHRS, CDR2 YFSETQ. This CDR3 comprises 14 residues. The CDR3 region is CASSYGRNADTQYF. Written as DNA, the CDR3 is TGCGCCAGCAGCTATGGACGCAATGCAGATACGCAGTATTTT.

V gene TRBV5-1 combines with J gene TRBJ2-2; D uncertain. Germline-derived CDR1 and CDR2 are SGHRS and YFSETQ. This CDR3 region has 16 residues. V was cut by 2 bases and J by 1 base, with 12 bases left in between. CDR3 in amino acids: CASSFLGRGNTGELFF. As DNA, the CDR3 is TGCGCCAGCAGCTTTCTAGGAAGAGGGAACACCGGGGAGCTGTTTTTT.

The gene calls are TRBV4-2 and TRBJ1-1; no clear D gene. Germline lookup yields CDR1 LGHNA and CDR2 YNFKEQ. The CDR3 consists of 15 residues. V gave up 4 bases and J gave up 0 bases, with 12 bases separating them. CDR3 amino acids: CASSRLQIVNTEAFF. In nucleotides, the CDR3 is TGTGCCAGCAGCCGACTCCAGATAGTGAACACTGAAGCTTTCTTT.

About this clonotype itself: One end of the junction does not line up with germline, which may come from a read error. This chain uses TRBV7-6 with TRBJ2-5, with 8 positions matching TRBD1. Per the germline V gene, CDR1 is SGHVS and CDR2 is FNYEAQ. This CDR3 has 13 amino acids. CDR3 loop: CASSGTGQESQYF. In nucleotides, the CDR3 is TGTGCCAGCAGCGGGACAGGTCAAGAGTCCCAGTACTTC.

The chain recombines TRBV18 with TRBJ2-6; D remains unclear. The CDR3 sequence is 14 residues long. Germline CDR1 is KGHSH and CDR2 is LQKENI. V lost 2 bases and J 4 bases, leaving 6 bases between the germline ends. For the CDR3, the DNA is TGTGCCAGCTCACCAATCCCCGGGGCCAACGTCCTGACTTTC. Protein product: CASSPIPGANVLTF.

This clonotype has more than one count but fewer than ten. The chain employs TRBV20-1 and TRBJ2-7; D is uncertain. Germline V gene data show CDR1 as DFQATT and CDR2 as SNEGSKA (reference sequence). V shed 3 bases and J shed 2 bases, with 8 bases lying between them. The CDR3 spans 12 residues. The CDR3 is CSARRDTYEQYF. The CDR3 coding sequence is TGCAGTGCTAGGAGAGACACCTACGAGCAGTACTTC.

There are a few counts of this clonotype. The chain joins TRBV9 to TRBJ2-3, with a possible D match to TRBD2 (6 bases). The V gene lost 0 bases and the J gene lost 2 bases, with 19 bases spanning the gap. This CDR3 is built from 18 residues. Germline V gene lookup returns CDR1 SGDLS and CDR2 YYNGEE. CDR3 sequence reads: CASSVGVGGYRNTDTQYF. The CDR3 coding sequence is TGTGCCAGCAGCGTAGGGGTGGGGGGTTACCGCAACACAGATACGCAGTATTTT.

The chain links TRBV6-1 to TRBJ1-5; D not resolved. V was pared by 1 base and J by 7 bases, with 14 bases between. The length of the CDR3 is 15 residues. Germline CDR1 MNHNS, CDR2 SASEGT. CDR3 DNA: TGTGCCAGCAGTGAAGAGGACCGGAGGAGGCAGCCCCAGCATTTT. Amino acids: CASSEEDRRRQPQHF.

This chain uses TRBV3-1 with TRBJ2-5, with 8 nucleotides matching TRBD2. CDR3 length: 15 amino acids. Germline CDR1 is LGHDT and CDR2 is YNNKEL (reference sequence). Trimming took 0 bases from V and 4 from J; bases not matched to a gene: 4. The chain's CDR3 is CASSQDVLAGETQYF. CDR3 nucleotide sequence: TGTGCCAGCAGCCAAGATGTGCTAGCGGGAGAGACCCAGTACTTC.

The genes are TRBV18 and TRBJ2-1; D may be TRBD2 (6 bases). Germline lookup yields CDR1 KGHSH and CDR2 LQKENI. The CDR3 extends over 16 amino acids. V lost 1 base to trimming and J lost 7 bases, with 17 bases between them. The CDR3 DNA is TGTGCCAGCTCACCACGGCAGAGCGGGTCGGTGAATGAGCAGTTCTTC. Its translation is CASSPRQSGSVNEQFF. The complete variable domain, with remaining parts taken from reference TRBV18 and TRBJ2-1, reads NAGVMQNPRHLVRRRGQEARLRCSPMKGHSHVYWYRQLPEEGLKFMVYLQKENIIDESGMPKERFSAEFPKEGPSILRIQQVVRGDSAAYFCASSPRQSGSVNEQFFGPGTRLTVL.

The rearrangement uses TRBV7-9 and TRBJ2-7; 9 nucleotides align to TRBD2. The CDR3 extends over 17 amino acids. Germline values: CDR1 SEHNR, CDR2 FQNEAQ (reference sequence). The trim removed 4 bases at V and 6 bases at J, leaving 16 bases unmatched. The CDR3 coding sequence is TGTGCCAGCAGCTCCACCTCTAGCGGGACACGGGAAAGCGAGCAGTACTTC. Amino acid sequence: CASSSTSSGTRESEQYF. Variable domain in full (rest from reference TRBV7-9 and TRBJ2-7): DTGVSQNPRHKITKRGQNVTFRCDPISEHNRLYWYRQTLGQGPEFLTYFQNEAQLEKSRLLSDRFSAERPKGSFSTLEIQRTEQGDSAMYLCASSSTSSGTRESEQYFGPGTRLTVT.

The genes are TRBV9 and TRBJ2-7, with TRBD2 matching 8 bases. The CDR3 contains 15 residues. Unmatched junction bases numbered 8, after V lost 4 bases and J lost 2 bases. Germline-derived CDR1 and CDR2 are SGDLS and YYNGEE. The CDR3 DNA follows: TGTGCCAGCAGCCAACGGGCGGGGGGACCCTACGAGCAGTACTTC. Its translation: CASSQRAGGPYEQYF. Looking up the rest from reference TRBV9 and TRBJ2-7 gives the full variable domain: DSGVTQTPKHLITATGQRVTLRCSPRSGDLSVYWYQQSLDQGLQFLIQYYNGEERAKGNILERFSAQQFPDLHSELNLSSLELGDSALYFCASSQRAGGPYEQYFGPGTRLTVT.

This clonotype was observed a few times. This chain uses TRBV7-9 with TRBJ2-7; D might be TRBD1 or TRBD2, each matching 5 bases. Germline V lookup: CDR1 SEHNR, CDR2 FQNEAQ (reference sequence). Trimming pared 0 bases from V and 4 bases from J, leaving 25 bases between. This CDR3 comprises 19 residues. The CDR3 coding sequence is TGTGCCAGCAGCTTAGCTTTATGGAATCATTCCCGGGACCGTTACGAGCAGTACTTC. Translation gives CASSLALWNHSRDRYEQYF.

The chain combines TRBV12-3 or TRBV12-4 with TRBJ2-3; possibly TRBD1 or TRBD2 for D (5 bases each). This CDR3 has 14 amino acids. V was pared by 1 base and J by 14 bases, with 19 bases between. The CDR3 here is CASSLGGNSGYAYF. In DNA, the CDR3 is TGTGCCAGCAGTTTAGGGGGGAACTCGGGGTACGCGTATTTT.

This clonotype was seen a handful of times. Mismatch with germline at one junction end may stem from a read error. The chain uses TRBV5-1 and TRBJ2-1, with TRBD2 matching 9 bases. CDR3 length: 15 amino acids. Per the germline V gene, CDR1 is SGHRS and CDR2 is YFSETQ. CDR3 in DNA: TGTGCCAGCAGCTTAGGCGCGGGGGGGTACAATGAGCAGTTCTTC. It specifies CASSLGAGGYNEQFF.

V gene TRBV5-1 combines with J gene TRBJ1-2; D is unclear. CDR3 length: 17 amino acids. V was pared by 3 bases and J by 3 bases, with 21 bases between. In germline, CDR1 is SGHRS, CDR2 YFSETQ. The CDR3 DNA reads TGCGCCAGCAGCTCCCCCCCCGGTGGGGTGCTTGACTATGGCTACACCTTC. Its translation: CASSSPPGGVLDYGYTF.

V is TRBV5-1 and J is TRBJ2-3, with D tentatively TRBD1 (6 bases). Germline V gene lookup returns CDR1 SGHRS and CDR2 YFSETQ. Deletions cut 6 bases from V and 4 bases from J, with 12 bases between. The CDR3 sequence is 13 residues long. The CDR3 loop reads CASKQGSSDTQYF. DNA of the CDR3: TGCGCCAGCAAACAGGGTAGTTCAGATACGCAGTATTTT. The full variable domain, with the rest looked up from reference TRBV5-1 and TRBJ2-3, is KAGVTQTPRYLIKTRGQQVTLSCSPISGHRSVSWYQQTPGQGLQFLFEYFSETQRNKGNFPGRFSGRQFSNSRSEMNVSTLELGDSALYLCASKQGSSDTQYFGPGTRLTVL.